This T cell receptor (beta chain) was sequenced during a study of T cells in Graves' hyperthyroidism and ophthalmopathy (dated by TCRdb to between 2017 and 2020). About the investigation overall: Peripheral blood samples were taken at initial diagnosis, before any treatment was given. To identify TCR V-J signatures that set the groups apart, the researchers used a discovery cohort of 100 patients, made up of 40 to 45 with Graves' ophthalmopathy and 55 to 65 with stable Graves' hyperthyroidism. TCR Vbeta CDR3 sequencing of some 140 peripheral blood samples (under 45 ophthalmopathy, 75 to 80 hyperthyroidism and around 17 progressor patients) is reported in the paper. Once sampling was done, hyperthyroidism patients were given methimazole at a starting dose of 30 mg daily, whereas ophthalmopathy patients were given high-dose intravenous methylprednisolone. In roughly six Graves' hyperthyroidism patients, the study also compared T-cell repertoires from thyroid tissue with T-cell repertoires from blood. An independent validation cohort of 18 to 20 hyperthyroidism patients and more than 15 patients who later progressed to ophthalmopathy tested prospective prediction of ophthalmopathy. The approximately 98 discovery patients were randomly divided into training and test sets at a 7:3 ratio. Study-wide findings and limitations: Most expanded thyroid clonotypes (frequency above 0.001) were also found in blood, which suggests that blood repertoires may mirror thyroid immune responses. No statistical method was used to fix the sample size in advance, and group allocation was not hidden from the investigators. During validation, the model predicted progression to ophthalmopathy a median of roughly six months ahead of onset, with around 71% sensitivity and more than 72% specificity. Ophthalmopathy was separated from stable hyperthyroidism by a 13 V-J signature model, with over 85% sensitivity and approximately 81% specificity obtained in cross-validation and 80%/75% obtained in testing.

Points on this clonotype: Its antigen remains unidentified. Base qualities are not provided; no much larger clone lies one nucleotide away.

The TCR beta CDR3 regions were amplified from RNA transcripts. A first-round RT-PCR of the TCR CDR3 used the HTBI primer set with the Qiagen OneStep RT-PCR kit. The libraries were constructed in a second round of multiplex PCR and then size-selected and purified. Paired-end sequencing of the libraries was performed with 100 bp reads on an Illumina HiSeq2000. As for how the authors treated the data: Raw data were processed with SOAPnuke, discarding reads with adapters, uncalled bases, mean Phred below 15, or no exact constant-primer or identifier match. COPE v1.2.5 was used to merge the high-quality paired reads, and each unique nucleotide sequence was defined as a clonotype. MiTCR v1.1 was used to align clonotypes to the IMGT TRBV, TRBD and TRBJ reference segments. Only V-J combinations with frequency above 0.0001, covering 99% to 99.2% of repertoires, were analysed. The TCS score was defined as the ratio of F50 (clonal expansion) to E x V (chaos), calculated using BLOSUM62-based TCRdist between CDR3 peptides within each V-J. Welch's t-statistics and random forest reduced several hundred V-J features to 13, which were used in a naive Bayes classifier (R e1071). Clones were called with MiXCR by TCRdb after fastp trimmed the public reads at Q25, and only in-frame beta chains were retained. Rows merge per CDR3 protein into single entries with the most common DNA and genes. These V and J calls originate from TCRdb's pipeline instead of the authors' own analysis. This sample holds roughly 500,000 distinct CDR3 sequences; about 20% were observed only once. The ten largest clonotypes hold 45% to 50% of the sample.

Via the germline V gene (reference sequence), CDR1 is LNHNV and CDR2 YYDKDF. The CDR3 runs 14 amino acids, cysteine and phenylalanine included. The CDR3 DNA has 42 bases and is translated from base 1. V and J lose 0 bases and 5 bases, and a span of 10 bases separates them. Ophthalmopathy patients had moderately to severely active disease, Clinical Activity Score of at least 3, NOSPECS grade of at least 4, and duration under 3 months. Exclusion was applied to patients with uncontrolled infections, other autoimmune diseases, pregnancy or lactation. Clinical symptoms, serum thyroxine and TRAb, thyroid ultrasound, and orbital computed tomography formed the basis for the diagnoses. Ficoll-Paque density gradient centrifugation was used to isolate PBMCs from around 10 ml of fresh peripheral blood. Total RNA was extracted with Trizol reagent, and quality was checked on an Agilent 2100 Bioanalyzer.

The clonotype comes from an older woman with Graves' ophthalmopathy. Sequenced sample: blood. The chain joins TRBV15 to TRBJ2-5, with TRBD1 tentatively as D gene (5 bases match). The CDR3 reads CATSREDYRETQYF. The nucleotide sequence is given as TGTGCCACCAGCAGAGAAGATTACAGGGAGACCCAGTACTTC. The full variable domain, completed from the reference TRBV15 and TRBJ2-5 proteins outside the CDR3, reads DAMVIQNPRYQVTQFGKPVTLSCSQTLNHNVMYWYQQKSSQAPKLLFHYYDKDFNNEADTPDNFQSRRPNTSFCFLDIRSPGLGDTAMYLCATSREDYRETQYFGPGTRLLVL.